These T cell receptor beta chains were read from a single sample in a study of blood T cells in healthy people across ages. TCRdb itself ran the 5' RACE reads through MiXCR, one entry per CDR3 protein. The repertoire includes 780,000 or so distinct CDR3 sequences, roughly 56% of them detected once, and around 25% sits in the top ten. Sequencing was carried out using blood. The receptor source for this set is a middle-aged man in good health. CDR3s include the opening cysteine and the closing phenylalanine or tryptophan. D genes are given only for firm matches. Rows give clone size only sometimes, using once, few, many, or a class for an expanded clone.

-	TRBV3-1	TRBJ2-3	-	TGTGCCAGCAGCCAAACAGCGGGTACGACAGATACGCAGTATTTT	CASSQTAGTTDTQYF
once	TRBV7-9	TRBJ2-3	TRBD1	TGTGCCAGCAGGCCGGACAGGGGGCCCACAGATACGCAGTATTTT	CASRPDRGPTDTQYF
-	TRBV7-9	TRBJ1-5	TRBD1	TGTGCCAGCAGCCGCACAGGGGCCCTTCAGCCCCAGCATTTT	CASSRTGALQPQHF
-	TRBV4-3	TRBJ2-1	TRBD1	TGCGCCAGCGGTCCCCCAGGGGGCTTTAGCAATGAGCAGTTCTTC	CASGPPGGFSNEQFF
-	TRBV29-1	TRBJ1-1	-	TGCAGCGTTGAAGTTAACAGTGAAGCTTTCTTT	CSVEVNSEAFF
few	TRBV10-3	TRBJ1-2	TRBD1	TGTGCCATCAGTGAAGGCCCCAGTCCGAGACAGGGGAACTATGGCTACACCTTC	CAISEGPSPRQGNYGYTF
-	TRBV29-1	TRBJ2-5	TRBD2	TGCAGCGTTGCAAGCGGGAGTCCACAAGATACCCAGTACTTC	CSVASGSPQDTQYF
-	TRBV20-1	TRBJ1-6	-	TGCAGTGTCCAAGGGCGTGGCAGGGGAAGCTCCTATAATTCACCCCTCCACTTT	CSVQGRGRGSSYNSPLHF
few	TRBV29-1	TRBJ2-1	-	TGCAGCGTTGGGCCCCCGGTCGGTATAGATGAGCAGTTCTTC	CSVGPPVGIDEQFF
few	TRBV28	TRBJ2-6	TRBD2	TGTGCCAGCAACATCGGGGTAGCGGGAGATTCAAAGAAGGCCAACGTCCTGACTTTC	CASNIGVAGDSKKANVLTF
once	TRBV27	TRBJ2-2	-	TGTGCCAGCAGTTTGGTGCGGGACGGCGGGGAGCTGTTTTTT	CASSLVRDGGELFF
-	TRBV5-1	TRBJ2-2	-	TGCGCCAGCAGGAGGGAAAGGGGGAGTGGTACCGGGGAGCTGTTTTTT	CASRRERGSGTGELFF
-	TRBV4-3	TRBJ1-5	-	TGCGCCAGCAGCCAAGATGGGGGAACCAATCAGCCCCAGCATTTT	CASSQDGGTNQPQHF
-	TRBV7-6	TRBJ2-2	TRBD2	TGTGCCAGCAGCCCGCAGGTTAGCGGGGGCCTGGCCGGGGAGCTGTTTTTT	CASSPQVSGGLAGELFF
-	TRBV3-1	TRBJ1-2	-	TGTGCCAGCAGCCAGGCAGAGTCGGGTCGTGGCTACACCTTC	CASSQAESGRGYTF